The present entry profiles one T cell receptor (beta chain) with its context. The target antigen is unknown. This sample was taken from a study of T cell responses to AZD1222 COVID-19 vaccine. As for the study in general: Second-dose recipients at about 4 or about 12 weeks were treated as one pooled group.

Germline lookup yields CDR1 SGDLS and CDR2 YYNGEE. Between the trimmed V and J ends, which lost 2 bases and 8 bases, there was a span of 16 bases. The length of the CDR3 is 15 residues. Only in-frame clones appear in the TCRdb table, and some are missing; sequencing was by immunoSEQ multiplex PCR. The table includes 90,000 to 100,000 clones, around 89% detected once. General observations from the study: Donors were chiefly white British, with a greater number of females, and clonal diversity was perhaps underestimated. The study found Spike-specific TCR breadth and depth rose after two AZD1222 doses.

The chain links TRBV9 to TRBJ1-4; no firm D call. The origin of this receptor is an adult in good health. Sequences were derived from peripheral blood, sampled on day 0 of AZD1222 vaccination. CDR3 in DNA: TGTGCCAGCAGCGTTAGTAGGGCCCGAGGGGAAAAACTGTTTTTT. It translates to CASSVSRARGEKLFF.